A single sample is the source of the 4 T cell receptor beta chains below, sequenced in a study of blood T cell repertoires in COVID-19. The protocol was immunoSEQ multiplex PCR, while the TCRdb copy is restricted to in-frame clones and leaves out a portion. Of about 52,000 clones listed, about four fifths were seen once; the top ten hold roughly 12%. Material for sequencing was peripheral blood. Receptors were obtained from an elderly man with COVID-19, enrolled during active disease.

This sequence joins TRBV7-8 and TRBJ1-1, with D perhaps TRBD1 (5 bases). CDR1 and CDR2 (germline): SGHVS, FQNEAQ. V lost 2 bases and J 0 bases, leaving 10 bases between the germline ends. The CDR3 is 15 residues long. DNA of the CDR3: TGTGCCAGCAGCTTACCAGGGAGGTTGAACACTGAAGCTTTCTTT. Translated: CASSLPGRLNTEAFF.

The chain is built from TRBV2 and TRBJ1-1; 9 bases match TRBD1. This CDR3 has 13 amino acids. After removal of 9 bases from V and 6 bases from J, the junction contained 8 bases not matched to a gene. From germline, CDR1 is SNHLY and CDR2 FYNNEI. The CDR3 reads CARMEQGASEAFF. Here the CDR3 DNA reads TGTGCCAGGATGGAACAGGGGGCCTCTGAAGCTTTCTTT.

This clone was seen a single time. The J gene is TRBJ2-3, the V gene TRBV5-1, with 11 bases that match TRBD2. Germline CDR1 SGHRS, CDR2 YFSETQ. V lost 1 base to trimming and J lost 0 bases; unmatched junction nucleotides: 4. The CDR3 consists of 17 residues. This CDR3 reads CASSLRGLAASTDTQYF. Here the CDR3 DNA reads TGCGCCAGCAGCTTGCGGGGACTAGCGGCTAGCACAGATACGCAGTATTTT. Filled out from reference TRBV5-1 and TRBJ2-3, the complete variable domain reads KAGVTQTPRYLIKTRGQQVTLSCSPISGHRSVSWYQQTPGQGLQFLFEYFSETQRNKGNFPGRFSGRQFSNSRSEMNVSTLELGDSALYLCASSLRGLAASTDTQYFGPGTRLTVL.

This clone was detected a few times. The chain uses TRBV11-2 and TRBJ1-4; D is perhaps TRBD1 (5 bases). The germline gives CDR1 SGHAT, CDR2 FQNNGV. There are 15 residues in the CDR3. Trimming removed 5 bases from V and 5 bases from J, with 15 bases in between. Here the CDR3 DNA reads TGTGCCAGCAGCCCGCAAACAGGCCCCAATGAAAAACTGTTTTTT. Translation gives CASSPQTGPNEKLFF.